Listed below are T cell receptor beta chains from one sample, sequenced in a study of cytomegalovirus exposure and HLA in healthy donors. Assay used: immunoSEQ multiplex PCR; TCRdb lists only in-frame clones, some missing. The repertoire holds about 120,000 clones, with about 80% as singletons. What was sequenced was PBMCs. These receptors all stem from a man between 25 and 39 years old in good health and CMV-seropositive. CDR3s leave out the opening cysteine and the closing phenylalanine or tryptophan. Not every row has a clone size; where given, it reads once, few, many or a size class.

size,V,CDR3
NA,TRBV13,ASSYYRGLVNTEAF
few,TRBV4-2,ASSLYGTSGSDSYNEQF
NA,TRBV18,ASSPDILSNEQF
NA,TRBV27,ASSLRGLETQY
few,TRBV9,ATLGLAGAPAVGNEQF
medium-sized,TRBV13,ASSQFGQYEKLF
NA,TRBV13,ASSLRQVTYNEQF
NA,TRBV29-1,SVMGSQLTGELF
NA,TRBV11-2,ASSLGDRGRTQY
NA,TRBV6-5,ASSYSGTGTYNEQF
NA,TRBV5-4,ASSRGANTEAF
NA,TRBV4-3,ASSQERQGSYNSPLH
NA,TRBV19,ASSRDSISLAKNIQY
NA,TRBV6-6,ASSPAAGGYGYT
NA,TRBV7-2,ASSTRRRGSWEQY
NA,TRBV4-1,ASSQPDRGQETQY
NA,TRBV7-2,ASSLLRGGYREAF
NA,TRBV6-5,ASIPGSGNTIY
NA,TRBV29-1,SGESPGNTIY
NA,TRBV15,ATSRDPGANTEAF
NA,TRBV7-2,ASSLVAARPIETQY
NA,TRBV9,ASSVDSNYGYT
once,TRBV25-1,ASSVAGAGGNEQF
once,TRBV28,ASSPTTTGSYEQY